The 4 T cell receptor beta chains presented below share a single source sample, sequenced in a study of a mutant IDH1 vaccine in newly diagnosed glioma. Their target antigens are unknown. Time point indicated: week 35, safety follow-up. One vaccine dose held 300 ug of mutant IDH1 20-mer peptide and came with topical imiquimod. Assay used: immunoSEQ multiplex PCR; TCRdb lists only in-frame clones, some missing. The sample yields 40,000 to 55,000 clones, 75% to 85% seen once. The specimen was PBMCs, collected from a glioma patient whose treatment included an IDH1 peptide vaccine. Receptors originate from a man between 35 and 55 years old with glioma.

This chain connects TRBV29-1 to TRBJ2-7; 8 bases agree with TRBD1. The J segment lost 4 bases and the V segment lost 0 bases, leaving 5 bases of the junction unmatched. Germline CDR1 reads SQVTM; CDR2 reads ANQGSEA. The length of the CDR3 is 14 residues. The CDR3 protein is CSVEDGRGRYEQYF. The CDR3 coding sequence is TGCAGCGTTGAAGATGGCAGGGGGCGTTACGAGCAGTACTTC.

The chain joins TRBV6-5 to TRBJ1-1; 10 bases fit TRBD1. Germline assignment: CDR1 MNHEY and CDR2 SVGAGI. The CDR3 spans 14 residues. Germline trimming cut 5 bases from V and 5 bases from J; bases unmatched to any gene: 5. CDR3 bases: TGTGCCAGCAGTCGGACAGGGGGGGGAACTGAAGCTTTCTTT. Its translation is CASSRTGGGTEAFF.

This clone has only a few counts. The J gene is TRBJ2-3, the V gene TRBV30; 10 bases are shared with TRBD2. With 1 base clipped from V and 3 bases from J, the junction kept 7 bases outside the gene matches. This CDR3 region has 16 residues. Germline V gene data show CDR1 as GTSNPN and CDR2 as SVGIG (reference sequence). The CDR3 nucleotides are TGTGCCTGGAGTGGCGCGAGCGGGAGGGCAACAGATACGCAGTATTTT. Its translation is CAWSGASGRATDTQYF.

This clone has only a few counts. The chain uses TRBV7-2 and TRBJ1-5; TRBD1 is a possible D gene (5 bases). Trimming stripped 5 bases from V and 0 bases from J, with 11 bases between. The CDR3 contains 15 residues. Germline values: CDR1 SGHTA, CDR2 FQGNSA. The CDR3 nucleotides read TGTGCCAGCAGCACAGACAGATATAGCAATCAGCCCCAGCATTTT. Its translation is CASSTDRYSNQPQHF. Full variable domain (remainder filled in from reference TRBV7-2 and TRBJ1-5): GAGVSQSPSNKVTEKGKDVELRCDPISGHTALYWYRQSLGQGLEFLIYFQGNSAPDKSGLPSDRFSAERTGGSVSTLTIQRTQQEDSAVYLCASSTDRYSNQPQHFGDGTRLSIL.